This T cell receptor beta chain appears in the sequencing data of a study of control samples from healthy donors and cancer patients (dated by TCRdb to the early 2020s). A remark on this clone: What this receptor recognizes is not known. No base quality information exists; no much larger clone differs at one position.

Cut back by 0 bases and 0 bases, the V and J ends lie 9 bases apart. Reading from cysteine to phenylalanine, the CDR3 counts 16 amino acids. Solely the CDR3 DNA is kept, with 48 bases framed from the first base. CDR1 and CDR2 were assigned from the germline V gene as SGHNT and YENEEA. The library relied on the immunoSEQ multiplex PCR assay. TCRdb re-hosts the immuneACCESS table, in-frame sequences only. Its copies lack some clones; in the studies checked, an unresolved V gene accounts for under half of them, and the cause for the rest is not known. This sample is represented by just under 80,000 clones; 80% to 90% of them were singletons. The ten largest clones take up under 2.5% of the sample.

The receptor comes from a woman aged 55-69 years with head and neck cancer. This chain joins TRBV11-3 to TRBJ2-1, and TRBD2 may be the D gene, going by 5 matching bases. The material sequenced was PBMCs. The sequence in DNA is TGTGCCAGCAGCTTAGATCCGGGGAGCTCCTACAATGAGCAGTTCTTC. This translates into CASSLDPGSSYNEQFF. With the rest looked up from the reference TRBV11-3 and TRBJ2-1 genes rather than sequenced, the full variable domain is EAGVVQSPRYKIIEKKQPVAFWCNPISGHNTLYWYLQNLGQGPELLIRYENEEAVDDSQLPKDRFSAERLKGVDSTLKIQPAELGDSAVYLCASSLDPGSSYNEQFFGPGTRLTVL.